What follows are 2 T cell receptor beta chains derived from one specimen sequenced in a study of low-dose radiotherapy and immunotherapy resistance in tumors. Time point of the sample: before trial treatment. Gene-specific TRAV and TRBV primers were used for first-strand cDNA, covering alpha and beta chains. The TCRs were subjected to amplification over 20 PCR cycles employing a constant-region primer in conjunction with a V-primer adapter. TCRdb redid the calling of the reads with MiXCR, one entry per CDR3 protein. The table lists roughly 60,000 distinct CDR3 sequences, under 30% of them singletons. The sequences come from PBMCs, collected before treatment. The source is a male donor with prostate cancer.

At least ten counts were recorded for this clonotype. The genes are TRBV28 and TRBJ2-2, with 11 nucleotides matching TRBD2. V dropped 6 bases and J dropped 7; count of bases not matched to a gene: 4. CDR1 is MDHEN and CDR2 is SYDVKM in the germline V gene. The CDR3 extends over 14 amino acids. The CDR3 region is CASRLAGANGELFF. Here the CDR3 DNA reads TGTGCCAGCAGACTAGCGGGAGCAAACGGGGAGCTGTTTTTT.

Notes on this clonotype: This clone may be a read error of a much larger clone one base away. This chain connects TRBV27 to TRBJ1-6, with D unclear. The CDR3 sequence is 15 residues long. Germline V CDR1 and CDR2: MNHEY, SMNVEV (reference sequence). This CDR3 reads CDSSSGLALSSPLHF. The CDR3 DNA reads as TGTGACAGCAGTTCCGGACTAGCTCTGAGTTCACCCCTCCACTTT.